The next 27 T cell receptor beta chains were all read from a single sample in a study of cytomegalovirus exposure and HLA in healthy donors. TCRdb's table, derived via immunoSEQ multiplex PCR, lists solely in-frame clones and lacks some. In the table there are 300,000 to 450,000 clones, 86% of which are singletons. The source material was PBMCs. Source of these receptors: a woman under 30 in good health and CMV-seronegative.

V gene TRBV7-3 combines with J gene TRBJ2-3; TRBD1 might be the D (6 bases). Germline lookup yields CDR1 SGHTA and CDR2 FQGTGA. There are 14 residues in the CDR3. Trimming cost V 1 base and J 5 bases, with 10 bases left between them. CDR3 region: CASSLNGQRDTQYF. CDR3 in DNA: TGTGCCAGCAGCTTAAACGGACAGAGAGATACGCAGTATTTT.

This chain links TRBV10-2 with TRBJ2-7; 7 bases are a match to TRBD1. Germline loops: CDR1 WSHSY, CDR2 SAAADI. The CDR3 runs to 15 residues. V was pared by 5 bases and J by 4 bases, with 11 bases of the junction left unmatched. DNA of the CDR3: TGCGCCAGCAGTCGCCCGGGACAGCCAGCATACGAGCAGTACTTC. Its protein product is CASSRPGQPAYEQYF.

The CDR3 loop is CASSLDAHTTDTQYF. CDR3 coding DNA: TGCGCCAGCAGCTTGGACGCCCACACCACAGATACGCAGTATTTT. The chain uses TRBV5-1 and TRBJ2-3, with D unresolved. This CDR3 comprises 15 residues. CDR1 is SGHRS and CDR2 is YFSETQ in the germline V gene. Trimming left V 0 bases short and J 2 bases short, with 10 bases between.

The J gene is TRBJ1-2, the V gene TRBV27; 8 positions agree with TRBD1. This CDR3 contains 16 residues. V was clipped by 4 bases and J by 4 bases; unmatched bases: 11. Germline CDR1 reads MNHEY; CDR2 reads SMNVEV (reference sequence). The CDR3 loop reads CASSSLTGALLYGYTF. The CDR3 DNA follows: TGTGCCAGCAGTTCGTTGACAGGGGCCCTACTCTATGGCTACACCTTC.

CDR3 amino acids: CATLGQYTGELFF. The DNA for the CDR3 is TGTGCCACCCTGGGACAGTACACCGGGGAGCTGTTTTTT. The chain employs TRBV28 and TRBJ2-2; 7 positions agree with TRBD1. This CDR3 is 13 amino acids long. From germline, CDR1 is MDHEN and CDR2 SYDVKM. V lost 10 bases, J lost 3 bases, and 5 bases stayed unmatched.

This chain connects TRBV6-5 to TRBJ1-6; tentatively, D is TRBD1 (6 bases). The CDR3 has 13 residues. Trimming removed 7 bases from V and 7 bases from J, with 11 bases in between. From germline, CDR1 is MNHEY and CDR2 SVGAGI. The chain's CDR3 is CASTSQGNSPLHF. In DNA, the CDR3 is TGTGCCAGCACTAGCCAGGGGAATTCACCCCTCCACTTT.

On this clone: Possible read error: a much larger clone is one base away. The chain couples TRBV5-6 to TRBJ2-7; D is unclear. The V gene lost 1 base and the J gene lost 3 bases, with 8 bases spanning the gap. Germline CDR1 reads SGHDT; CDR2 reads YYEEEE. The CDR3 is 13 amino acids. The CDR3 coding sequence is TGTGCCAGCAGCTTGAATCGCGGCTACGAGCAGTACTTC. Encoded protein: CASSLNRGYEQYF.

Many counts were recorded for this clone. This specimen includes other DNA sequences encoding the same CDR3. The chain employs TRBV6-4 and TRBJ2-3; TRBD2 matches at 7 bases. V shed 2 bases and J 1 base; nucleotides not matched to a gene: 0. The CDR3 length is 14 residues. Germline-derived CDR1 and CDR2 are MRHNA and SNTAGT. CDR3 residues: CASSDSGGTDTQYF. The DNA of the CDR3 is TGTGCCAGCAGTGACAGCGGGGGCACAGATACGCAGTATTTT.

The chain has TRBV4-1 and TRBJ2-2; D is perhaps TRBD2 (5 bases). The V end lost 0 bases, the J end lost 13 bases, and 9 bases lay between the germline ends. In germline, CDR1 is MGHRA, CDR2 YSYEKL. The CDR3 loop spans 12 amino acids. CDR3 loop: CASSQEQSGLFF. CDR3 DNA sequence: TGCGCCAGCAGCCAAGAACAGAGCGGGCTGTTTTTT.

V usage is TRBV6-1 and J usage is TRBJ2-7; D perhaps matches TRBD2 (5 bases). This CDR3 region has 13 residues. Germline CDR1 is MNHNS and CDR2 is SASEGT. The ends were cut back, 5 bases at V and 6 bases at J, with 14 bases in the middle. In DNA form, the CDR3 reads TGTGCCAGCAGTACATCGAGACGGGGCGAGCAGTACTTC. Encoded protein: CASSTSRRGEQYF.

The rearrangement uses TRBV10-2 and TRBJ2-1; 9 nucleotides agree with TRBD2. This CDR3 has 16 amino acids. Trimming cost V 3 bases and J 7 bases; bases outside gene matches: 10. CDR1 WSHSY and CDR2 SAAADI come from the germline V gene. The DNA of the CDR3 is TGCGCCAGCAGTGATATTTCTAGCGGGAAGCTTAATGAGCAGTTCTTC. It specifies CASSDISSGKLNEQFF.

This chain uses TRBV30 with TRBJ2-7, with 9 bases aligning to TRBD1. The CDR3 spans 13 residues. V lost 2 bases to trimming and J lost 5 bases; unmatched junction nucleotides: 4. CDR1 is GTSNPN and CDR2 is SVGIG in the germline V gene (reference sequence). The CDR3 DNA sequence: TGTGCCTGGAGTACAGGGGGCGAAAACGAGCAGTACTTC. This gives the protein CAWSTGGENEQYF. The full variable domain, completed using reference TRBV30 and TRBJ2-7, is SQTIHQWPATLVQPVGSPLSLECTVEGTSNPNLYWYRQAAGRGLQLLFYSVGIGQISSEVPQNLSASRPQDRQFILSSKKLLLSDSGFYLCAWSTGGENEQYFGPGTRLTVT.

The sample holds a few counts of this clone. The CDR3: CASRQPYGYTF. As DNA, the CDR3 is TGCGCCAGCAGACAACCCTATGGCTACACCTTC. The chain uses TRBV5-1 and TRBJ1-2; D unresolved. V was clipped by 5 bases and J by 4 bases, with 6 bases between them. The CDR3 consists of 11 residues. Germline V gene lookup returns CDR1 SGHRS and CDR2 YFSETQ.

This chain connects TRBV10-1 to TRBJ2-7, with a tentative D call TRBD1 (6 bases). The CDR3 has 14 amino acids. Trimming took 3 bases from V and 5 from J, leaving 14 bases between them. CDR1 and CDR2 from the germline V gene are WNHNN and SYGVQD (reference sequence). CDR3 sequence reads: CASSDDRLGHEQYF. Here the CDR3 DNA reads TGCGCCAGCAGTGACGACAGGCTGGGACACGAGCAGTACTTC.

This clone was detected only once. The chain combines TRBV5-1 with TRBJ2-1; 12 bases match TRBD2. V shed 0 bases, J shed 7 bases, and the junction held 2 bases outside the gene matches. The CDR3 consists of 15 residues. Germline V gene sequence: CDR1 SGHRS, CDR2 YFSETQ. The CDR3 DNA reads TGCGCCAGCAGCTTGGGACTAGCGGGAGCTAATGAGCAGTTCTTC. Translating it yields CASSLGLAGANEQFF. Variable domain in full (rest from reference TRBV5-1 and TRBJ2-1): KAGVTQTPRYLIKTRGQQVTLSCSPISGHRSVSWYQQTPGQGLQFLFEYFSETQRNKGNFPGRFSGRQFSNSRSEMNVSTLELGDSALYLCASSLGLAGANEQFFGPGTRLTVL.

This sequence joins TRBV2 and TRBJ1-2; TRBD1 agrees at 8 bases. Germline CDR1 and CDR2: SNHLY and FYNNEI. The CDR3 covers 12 residues. V was pared by 6 bases and J by 9 bases, with 6 bases of the junction left unmatched. Written as DNA, the CDR3 is TGTGCCAGCAGCAAACAGGGGGACAGCTACACCTTC. Translated: CASSKQGDSYTF. The complete variable domain, with remaining parts taken from reference TRBV2 and TRBJ1-2, reads EPEVTQTPSHQVTQMGQEVILRCVPISNHLYFYWYRQILGQKVEFLVSFYNNEISEKSEIFDDQFSVERPDGSNFTLKIRSTKLEDSAMYFCASSKQGDSYTFGSGTRLTVV.

The rearrangement links TRBV15 to TRBJ2-3; 9 bases match TRBD1. Germline trimming cut 5 bases from V and 2 bases from J; bases unmatched to any gene: 8. The CDR3 is made up of 16 amino acids. Germline-derived CDR1 and CDR2 are LNHNV and YYDKDF (reference sequence). The chain's CDR3 is CATSLDRDRATDTQYF. For the CDR3, the DNA is TGTGCCACCAGCCTCGACCGGGACAGGGCCACAGATACGCAGTATTTT.

The chain carries TRBV7-9 and TRBJ2-1; the match to TRBD2 covers 10 bases. Germline loops: CDR1 SEHNR, CDR2 FQNEAQ (reference sequence). CDR3 size: 18 residues. Losses at the gene ends were 2 bases for V and 0 bases for J; bases not matched to a gene: 7. The CDR3 sequence is CASSLTPLAGSSYNEQFF. CDR3 nucleotide sequence: TGTGCCAGCAGCTTAACCCCACTAGCGGGGAGCTCCTACAATGAGCAGTTCTTC.

This clone came up a few times. This chain links TRBV2 with TRBJ2-1, with TRBD2 as a possible D gene (5 bases). Germline V gene sequence: CDR1 SNHLY, CDR2 FYNNEI. The CDR3 spans 16 residues. The V and J ends lost 5 bases and 3 bases respectively, with 17 bases between them. The CDR3 region is CASSQGRSEIYNEQFF. The CDR3, as DNA: TGTGCCAGCAGTCAAGGGCGTAGCGAGATCTACAATGAGCAGTTCTTC.

The CDR3 region has the DNA TGTGCCAGCAGCCAACCACAGGGGGGAATCACTGAAGCTTTCTTT. This sequence encodes CASSQPQGGITEAFF. This chain connects TRBV5-6 to TRBJ1-1; 8 bases line up with TRBD1. From germline, CDR1 is SGHDT and CDR2 YYEEEE. The CDR3 has 15 amino acids. V shed 4 bases and J 4 bases; nucleotides not matched to a gene: 9.

This clone was detected only a few times. This chain links TRBV19 with TRBJ1-2, with 7 nucleotides matching TRBD1. CDR1 and CDR2 from the germline V gene are LNHDA and SQIVND (reference sequence). V shed 5 bases, J shed 14 bases, and the junction held 8 bases outside the gene matches. The CDR3 has 11 amino acids. DNA for the CDR3: TGTGCCAGTAGTCTAGGACAGGCTAGGACCTTC. Its protein is CASSLGQARTF.

This rearrangement joins TRBV15 to TRBJ2-7; tentative D call: TRBD2 (5 bases). Germline assignment: CDR1 LNHNV and CDR2 YYDKDF (reference sequence). The germline V and J ends were trimmed by 3 bases and 7 bases, with 16 bases remaining between them. This CDR3 region has 14 residues. The CDR3 sequence: CATSSAEGSREQYF. CDR3 DNA: TGTGCCACCAGCAGCGCAGAGGGCTCGCGTGAGCAGTACTTC.

The table lists this clone with a few counts. The genes are TRBV28 and TRBJ1-6, with 8 bases fitting TRBD1. CDR3 length: 16 residues. From germline, CDR1 is MDHEN and CDR2 SYDVKM. Unmatched junction bases numbered 10, after V lost 5 bases and J lost 7 bases. CDR3 protein: CASSLWTGRKNSPLHF. The CDR3 region has the DNA TGTGCCAGCAGTCTCTGGACAGGGAGGAAGAATTCACCCCTCCACTTT.

This sequence joins TRBV5-1 and TRBJ2-1; tentative D call: TRBD2 (6 bases). V was clipped by 4 bases and J by 8 bases, with 19 bases between them. Germline CDR1 SGHRS, CDR2 YFSETQ. CDR3 length: 15 amino acids. CDR3 sequence reads: CASSPTAGSRDEQFF. Here the CDR3 DNA reads TGCGCCAGCAGCCCGACGGCGGGATCCAGGGATGAGCAGTTCTTC.

The genes are TRBV19 and TRBJ2-7; 8 bases agree with TRBD1. The J segment lost 2 bases and the V segment lost 8 bases, leaving 8 bases of the junction unmatched. The CDR3 is made up of 14 amino acids. Germline-derived CDR1 and CDR2 are LNHDA and SQIVND (reference sequence). CDR3 in amino acids: CASATGTGPYEQYF. The CDR3 DNA follows: TGTGCCAGTGCCACCGGGACAGGTCCCTACGAGCAGTACTTC.

The chain carries TRBV27 and TRBJ1-5; D unclear. The CDR3 totals 15 residues. Germline-derived CDR1 and CDR2 are MNHEY and SMNVEV (reference sequence). V gave up 9 bases and J gave up 1 base, with 16 bases separating them. The CDR3 DNA follows: TGTGCCAGTAAACCCCAGGCAGGCAGCAATCAGCCCCAGCATTTT. Protein sequence: CASKPQAGSNQPQHF.

The gene calls are TRBV28 and TRBJ2-3, with TRBD2 matching 9 bases. The germline V gene encodes CDR1 MDHEN and CDR2 SYDVKM. The CDR3 spans 16 residues. V gave up 8 bases and J gave up 6 bases; unmatched junction bases: 15. Here the CDR3 reads CASFPGLAPPRDTQYF. In nucleotides, the CDR3 is TGTGCCAGCTTTCCCGGACTAGCGCCCCCTCGGGATACGCAGTATTTT.